These 30 T cell receptor beta chains were all obtained from the same sample, sequenced in a study of shared clonotypes between healthy human individuals. Data came from immunoSEQ multiplex PCR; TCRdb stores just in-frame clones and leaves some out. The sample records about 610,000 clones, 95% to 98% being singletons. Sequencing was done on a sample of naive CD4+ T cells sorted from blood. Subset denoted: CD45RA+ positively selected. These receptors were collected from a woman in her 30s in good health.

The chain is built from TRBV5-1 and TRBJ2-1; D ambiguous. Trimming cost V 0 bases and J 0 bases, with 10 bases left between them. The CDR3 is 16 amino acids. Germline V gene sequence: CDR1 SGHRS, CDR2 YFSETQ. CDR3 bases: TGCGCCAGCAGCTTGGTTCGCGCGAACTCCTACAATGAGCAGTTCTTC. Residues: CASSLVRANSYNEQFF.

The chain combines TRBV2 with TRBJ2-1; possibly TRBD1 or TRBD2 for D (5 bases each). Trimming removed 0 bases from V and 4 bases from J, with 16 bases in between. Germline CDR1 is SNHLY and CDR2 is FYNNEI. This CDR3 has 17 residues. CDR3 amino acids: CASSEALGGYVYNEQFF. In DNA, the CDR3 is TGTGCCAGCAGTGAAGCGCTTGGGGGTTATGTGTACAATGAGCAGTTCTTC.

V gene TRBV29-1 combines with J gene TRBJ1-3; no definite D call. The CDR3 sequence is 13 residues long. V shed 6 bases and J shed 0 bases, with 9 bases lying between them. The germline V gene has CDR1 SQVTM and CDR2 ANQGSEA. CDR3 loop: CSVDVLSGNTIYF. DNA for the CDR3: TGCAGCGTCGACGTTCTCTCTGGAAACACCATATATTTT.

The rearrangement uses TRBV25-1 and TRBJ2-1; D unresolved. This CDR3 is built from 13 residues. Trimming left V 4 bases short and J 6 bases short, with 10 bases between. Germline V lookup: CDR1 MGHDK, CDR2 SYGVNS. The CDR3, as DNA: TGTGCCAGCAGTGGCCAGGTGGTCAATGAGCAGTTCTTC. Its protein is CASSGQVVNEQFF.

The chain is built from TRBV5-1 and TRBJ2-2; no definite D call. Germline assignment: CDR1 SGHRS and CDR2 YFSETQ. Between the trimmed V and J ends, which lost 0 bases and 6 bases, there was a span of 18 bases. The CDR3 extends over 17 amino acids. The CDR3 is CASSLVDLVGRAGELFF. Here the CDR3 DNA reads TGCGCCAGCAGCTTGGTTGATTTAGTTGGTCGGGCCGGGGAGCTGTTTTTT.

The chain combines TRBV5-1 with TRBJ2-5, with D maybe TRBD1 (6 bases). The DNA end lines up better with TRBJ2-7; the J call may be wrong. CDR1 is SGHRS and CDR2 is YFSETQ in the germline V gene. This CDR3 is built from 12 residues. The CDR3 is CASSLQGAEQYF. The CDR3 DNA is TGCGCCAGCAGCCTACAGGGAGCCGAGCAGTACTTC.

The chain couples TRBV7-3 to TRBJ2-1; 10 bases line up with TRBD2. The J segment lost 2 bases and the V segment lost 4 bases, leaving 2 bases of the junction unmatched. Germline V gene sequence: CDR1 SGHTA, CDR2 FQGTGA. The CDR3 runs to 15 residues. This chain's CDR3 is CASSSSGSPYNEQFF. CDR3 DNA sequence: TGTGCCAGCAGCTCTAGCGGGAGCCCCTACAATGAGCAGTTCTTC.

The CDR3 nucleotides are TGTGCCATCAGTGAATGGGAGATCAAGAACAATGAGCAGTTCTTC. Its protein product is CAISEWEIKNNEQFF. This chain links TRBV10-3 with TRBJ2-1; maybe TRBD2 (5 bases). Germline loops: CDR1 ENHRY, CDR2 SYGVKD. V was shortened by 3 bases and J by 5 bases, with 14 bases between the two germline ends. This CDR3 region has 15 residues.

The chain combines TRBV19 with TRBJ1-3; D not certain. CDR3 length equals 12 residues. V lost 3 bases to trimming and J lost 10 bases, with 10 bases between them. Looked up from germline, CDR1 is LNHDA and CDR2 is SQIVND (reference sequence). The CDR3 DNA sequence: TGTGCCAGTAGTATCGGTCGGAGAACCATATATTTT. It yields the protein CASSIGRRTIYF.

The gene calls are TRBV7-3 and TRBJ2-2; the match to TRBD1 covers 8 bases. The CDR3 covers 14 residues. Germline V gene data show CDR1 as SGHTA and CDR2 as FQGTGA. V was clipped by 5 bases and J by 4 bases; unmatched bases: 3. As DNA, the CDR3 is TGTGCCAGCAGCCCACAGGGGGGCACCGGGGAGCTGTTTTTT. This encodes CASSPQGGTGELFF.

The chain links TRBV5-3 to TRBJ2-7; 9 nucleotides align to TRBD1. TRBV5-3 is noted as an ORF with a role that remains uncertain. CDR3 length: 14 residues. The J segment lost 0 bases and the V segment lost 4 bases, leaving 2 bases of the junction unmatched. The CDR3 region is CARSQGQGSYEQYF. Here the CDR3 DNA reads TGTGCCAGAAGCCAGGGACAGGGCTCCTACGAGCAGTACTTC.

The V call is TRBV6-5, the J call TRBJ2-7, with 12 bases fitting TRBD2. The CDR3 totals 13 residues. The germline gives CDR1 MNHEY, CDR2 SVGAGI. J gave up 7 bases and V 7 bases, and 5 bases lay outside the gene matches. CDR3: CASTLAGGGEQYF. CDR3 DNA: TGTGCCAGCACCCTAGCGGGAGGGGGAGAGCAGTACTTC.

The V call is TRBV9, the J call TRBJ2-1, with no clear D. Germline loops: CDR1 SGDLS, CDR2 YYNGEE. This CDR3 has 12 residues. The V end lost 0 bases, the J end lost 12 bases, and 10 bases lay between the germline ends. The CDR3 loop reads CASSVASSGQFF. In nucleotides, the CDR3 is TGTGCCAGCAGCGTAGCCTCCTCCGGGCAGTTCTTC. Using reference TRBV9 and TRBJ2-1 for the parts outside the CDR3, the full variable domain is DSGVTQTPKHLITATGQRVTLRCSPRSGDLSVYWYQQSLDQGLQFLIQYYNGEERAKGNILERFSAQQFPDLHSELNLSSLELGDSALYFCASSVASSGQFFGPGTRLTVL.

Here the CDR3 reads CASSLSLGQGNEQYF. For the CDR3, the DNA is TGCGCCAGCAGCTTGTCCCTGGGACAGGGTAACGAGCAGTACTTC. The V call is TRBV5-1, the J call TRBJ2-7; 9 bases are a match to TRBD1. Trimming cost V 1 base and J 5 bases; bases outside gene matches: 7. Germline V gene sequence: CDR1 SGHRS, CDR2 YFSETQ. The CDR3 spans 15 residues.

A few counts support this clone. V gene TRBV28 combines with J gene TRBJ1-5, with D hard to call. Germline V CDR1 and CDR2: MDHEN, SYDVKM. This CDR3 contains 12 residues. V was pared by 7 bases and J by 0 bases, with 4 bases between. The CDR3 spells CASMSSNQPQHF. CDR3 nucleotides: TGTGCCAGCATGAGTAGCAATCAGCCCCAGCATTTT.

V gene TRBV11-2 combines with J gene TRBJ2-2; D perhaps matches TRBD2 (6 bases). The CDR3 runs 15 residues. Germline V gene sequence: CDR1 SGHAT, CDR2 FQNNGV. V was trimmed by 5 bases and J by 0 bases, leaving 10 bases between them. CDR3 nucleotides: TGTGCCAGCAGCGCTGCGGGATCGAACACCGGGGAGCTGTTTTTT. Amino acids: CASSAAGSNTGELFF. Looking up the rest from reference TRBV11-2 and TRBJ2-2 gives the full variable domain: EAGVAQSPRYKIIEKRQSVAFWCNPISGHATLYWYQQILGQGPKLLIQFQNNGVVDDSQLPKDRFSAERLKGVDSTLKIQPAKLEDSAVYLCASSAAGSNTGELFFGEGSRLTVL.

The CDR3 sequence is CAISEAGGDDGYTF. CDR3 sequence (DNA): TGTGCCATCAGTGAGGCAGGGGGCGACGATGGCTACACCTTC. J is TRBJ1-2 and V is TRBV10-3; TRBD1 agrees at 8 bases. This CDR3 comprises 14 residues. V shed 2 bases and J 6 bases; nucleotides not matched to a gene: 5. Germline CDR1 reads ENHRY; CDR2 reads SYGVKD.

J is TRBJ2-1 and V is TRBV4-2; D unclear. V was cut by 4 bases and J by 0 bases, with 10 bases left in between. This CDR3 is 15 amino acids long. The V gene's germline CDR1 is LGHNA and CDR2 YNFKEQ. CDR3 protein: CASSPRPTSYNEQFF. CDR3 DNA sequence: TGTGCCAGCAGCCCACGTCCAACCTCCTACAATGAGCAGTTCTTC.

This chain joins TRBV7-3 and TRBJ2-3; TRBD1 aligns across 9 bases. This CDR3 is built from 16 residues. The germline CDR1 and CDR2 sequences are SGHTA and FQGTGA. With 5 bases clipped from V and 1 base from J, the junction kept 7 bases outside the gene matches. The CDR3 sequence: CASSPTGGAGTDTQYF. CDR3 coding DNA: TGTGCCAGCAGCCCAACAGGGGGCGCGGGCACAGATACGCAGTATTTT.

In this sample, this clone turned up once. J is TRBJ1-2 and V is TRBV25-1, with 8 bases matching TRBD1. CDR3 length: 14 residues. V trimming: 6 bases; J trimming: 4 bases; junction bases outside the gene matches: 7. CDR1 is MGHDK and CDR2 is SYGVNS in the germline V gene. The CDR3 nucleotides read TGTGCCAGCAGGGAGACAGGGGAGGGCTATGGCTACACCTTC. Translation: CASRETGEGYGYTF.

The chain carries TRBV4-2 and TRBJ2-3; 8 positions agree with TRBD2. The length of the CDR3 is 18 residues. In germline, CDR1 is LGHNA, CDR2 YNFKEQ. Trimming took 0 bases from V and 0 from J; bases not matched to a gene: 8. In DNA form, the CDR3 reads TGTGCCAGCAGCCAAGAGTCTAGCGGGCCTCCTAGCACAGATACGCAGTATTTT. Amino acid sequence: CASSQESSGPPSTDTQYF.

This clone was detected a few times. This chain uses TRBV28 with TRBJ2-2; no clear D. Per germline, CDR1 MDHEN and CDR2 SYDVKM. Trimming left V 6 bases short and J 1 base short, with 3 bases between. This CDR3 comprises 12 residues. The CDR3 region is CASSENTGELFF. CDR3 in DNA: TGTGCCAGCAGCGAGAACACCGGGGAGCTGTTTTTT.

The V call is TRBV2, the J call TRBJ2-7; TRBD2 might be the D (5 bases). The CDR3 totals 15 residues. Per germline, CDR1 SNHLY and CDR2 FYNNEI. V shed 7 bases and J shed 1 base, with 17 bases lying between them. The CDR3 region is CASTPRGYESYEQYF. CDR3 nucleotide sequence: TGTGCCAGCACCCCTCGGGGATATGAGTCCTACGAGCAGTACTTC.

The J gene is TRBJ2-7, the V gene TRBV6-1; 7 nucleotides agree with TRBD2. CDR1 MNHNS and CDR2 SASEGT come from the germline V gene. The CDR3 has 13 residues. Losses at the gene ends were 5 bases for V and 4 bases for J; bases not matched to a gene: 5. The CDR3 is CASSLAERYEQYF. The CDR3 DNA reads TGTGCCAGCAGTCTAGCGGAGAGATACGAGCAGTACTTC.

This clone came up once. The V gene is TRBV4-1, the J gene TRBJ1-2, with a possible D match to TRBD1 (5 bases). Trimming took off 3 bases at V and 0 bases at J, with 14 bases between the two ends. The CDR3 sequence is 16 residues long. Germline V gene sequence: CDR1 MGHRA, CDR2 YSYEKL. This CDR3 reads CASSQVRGGANYGYTF. In DNA, the CDR3 is TGCGCCAGCAGCCAGGTCCGGGGCGGGGCTAACTATGGCTACACCTTC.

This chain uses TRBV6-5 with TRBJ2-7; weak D call: TRBD2 (6 bases). This CDR3 spans 15 amino acids. Germline lookup yields CDR1 MNHEY and CDR2 SVGAGI. Trimming removed 2 bases from V and 0 bases from J, with 11 bases in between. The CDR3 spells CASSYADGSSYEQYF. CDR3 nucleotides: TGTGCCAGCAGTTACGCGGACGGGAGCTCCTACGAGCAGTACTTC.

The chain employs TRBV6-5 and TRBJ2-1, with 16 positions matching TRBD2. This CDR3 has 15 residues. From germline, CDR1 is MNHEY and CDR2 SVGAGI. V lost 4 bases, J lost 15 bases, and 9 bases stayed unmatched. The CDR3 protein is CASSLGTSGRASRFF. The CDR3 bases are TGTGCCAGCAGTTTGGGGACTAGCGGGAGGGCCAGCAGGTTCTTC.

The genes are TRBV6-5 and TRBJ2-2; D could derive from TRBD1 or TRBD2 (7 bases each). V was cut by 4 bases and J by 3 bases, with 15 bases left in between. Germline V lookup: CDR1 MNHEY, CDR2 SVGAGI. The CDR3 covers 16 residues. The CDR3 DNA is TGTGCCAGCAGTTGGCGACAGGGAGGGTACACCGGGGAGCTGTTTTTT. This codes for CASSWRQGGYTGELFF.

The CDR3 sequence: CASSFSRRGLSFF. CDR3 bases: TGTGCCAGCAGTTTTTCTAGGCGCGGCCTTTCGTTCTTT. This sequence joins TRBV27 and TRBJ1-1; the D is unclear. The germline CDR1 and CDR2 sequences are MNHEY and SMNVEV (reference sequence). V was shortened by 3 bases and J by 14 bases, with 19 bases between the two germline ends. CDR3 size: 13 residues.

The V call is TRBV19, the J call TRBJ2-5; 10 bases fit TRBD2. The germline gives CDR1 LNHDA, CDR2 SQIVND (reference sequence). The CDR3 totals 16 residues. J gave up 4 bases and V 2 bases, and 7 bases lay outside the gene matches. The DNA of the CDR3 is TGTGCCAGTAGTATAAAGTCTAGCGGGAGAGGAGAGACCCAGTACTTC. This gives the protein CASSIKSSGRGETQYF.